These 14 T cell receptor beta chains came from one sample sequenced in a study of Ad26.COV2.S vaccination and SARS-CoV-2 variants. Noted treatment: 15 to 20 received Ad26.COV2.S at low or high dose, single or two shots; five or six received placebo; per-sample allocation not given. After the first vaccine or placebo injection, samples were drawn on day 63. The assay was immunoSEQ multiplex PCR, and TCRdb's table has in-frame clones only and misses some. This sample has some 340,000 clones, with roughly 86% found just once. The source material was peripheral blood, sampled in a trial of Ad26.COV2.S vaccine versus placebo. These receptor sequences come from a person aged 18 to 65 who received the Ad26.COV2.S COVID-19 vaccine or a placebo.

This clone was observed a single time. The rearrangement joins TRBV6-6 to TRBJ2-3, with a possible D match to TRBD1 (5 bases). The length of the CDR3 is 12 residues. V shed 8 bases and J shed 1 base, with 7 bases lying between them. The germline CDR1 and CDR2 sequences are MNHNY and SVGAGI (reference sequence). The CDR3 is CASLQGTDTQYF. The CDR3 DNA reads as TGTGCCAGCTTACAGGGCACAGATACGCAGTATTTT.

This clone was seen a few times. The genes are TRBV12-3 or TRBV12-4 and TRBJ2-7, with D possibly called TRBD1 or TRBD2 (5 bases each). The CDR3 is 11 residues long. V lost 1 base and J lost 10, with 8 bases in between. The DNA for the CDR3 is TGTGCCAGCAGTTTAGGGGACGTTCAGTACTTC. Translation gives CASSLGDVQYF.

The V and J genes are TRBV2 and TRBJ2-7; 7 bases align to TRBD1. The CDR3 is 9 residues long. The germline CDR1 and CDR2 sequences are SNHLY and FYNNEI. DNA of the CDR3: TGTGCCAGCGGTAGACAGGGCCTTGTA. This codes for CASGRQGLV.

This rearrangement joins TRBV7-2 to TRBJ2-5; 11 bases are shared with TRBD2. The CDR3 extends over 19 amino acids. The V and J ends lost 1 base and 1 base, in that order; junction bases with no gene match: 11. Germline V gene data show CDR1 as SGHTA and CDR2 as FQGNSA. This CDR3 is CASSLVASGGTGTQETQYF. The CDR3 bases are TGTGCCAGCAGCTTAGTGGCTAGCGGGGGGACGGGGACCCAAGAGACCCAGTACTTC.

This rearrangement joins TRBV10-3 to TRBJ1-5; D possibly corresponds to TRBD1 (5 bases). The ends were cut back, 6 bases at V and 3 bases at J, with 6 bases in the middle. CDR1 is ENHRY, CDR2 SYGVKD, per germline. This CDR3 region has 12 residues. The CDR3 DNA is TGTGCCATCAGGACAGACAATCAGCCCCAGCATTTT. Protein product: CAIRTDNQPQHF.

The rearrangement links TRBV30 to TRBJ2-2, with D uncertain. The CDR3 spans 11 residues. CDR1 GTSNPN and CDR2 SVGIG come from the germline V gene (reference sequence). V lost 3 bases and J 6 bases, leaving 5 bases between the germline ends. The CDR3: CAWSAPGELFF. Here the CDR3 DNA reads TGTGCCTGGAGCGCCCCCGGGGAGCTGTTTTTT.

The chain recombines TRBV14 with TRBJ2-1; 8 nucleotides line up with TRBD2. V gave up 4 bases and J gave up 0 bases; unmatched junction bases: 5. Germline V gene data show CDR1 as SGHDN and CDR2 as FVKESK. The CDR3 sequence is 16 residues long. The CDR3 sequence: CASSPQRGLSYNEQFF. CDR3 nucleotide sequence: TGTGCCAGCAGCCCGCAGCGGGGGCTCTCCTACAATGAGCAGTTCTTC.

J is TRBJ2-2 and V is TRBV18; 7 bases align to TRBD1. V dropped 3 bases and J dropped 1; count of bases not matched to a gene: 5. The CDR3 contains 16 residues. The V gene's germline CDR1 is KGHSH and CDR2 LQKENI. The CDR3 reads CASSPLTGRNTGELFF. DNA of the CDR3: TGTGCCAGCTCACCGCTGACAGGGAGGAACACCGGGGAGCTGTTTTTT.

This chain uses TRBV7-6 with TRBJ1-4; a possible D gene is TRBD1 (5 bases). CDR1 SGHVS and CDR2 FNYEAQ come from the germline V gene. The CDR3 contains 16 residues. V was pared by 6 bases and J by 4 bases, with 18 bases between. CDR3 amino acids: CASSSQSGRLNEKLFF. CDR3 sequence (DNA): TGTGCCAGCAGTTCCCAATCGGGACGGCTTAATGAAAAACTGTTTTTT.

This clone came up once. The J gene is TRBJ2-7, the V gene TRBV19; D call uncertain. Germline assignment: CDR1 LNHDA and CDR2 SQIVND (reference sequence). Trimming took off 3 bases at V and 0 bases at J, with 6 bases between the two ends. This CDR3 has 13 residues. CDR3 in amino acids: CASSMGISYEQYF. As DNA, the CDR3 is TGTGCCAGTAGTATGGGCATCTCCTACGAGCAGTACTTC.

The chain has TRBV9 and TRBJ1-3; D is undetermined. V lost 3 bases to trimming and J lost 0 bases, with 10 bases between them. Germline V gene sequence: CDR1 SGDLS, CDR2 YYNGEE. The CDR3 has 15 residues. The chain's CDR3 is CASSARALSGNTIYF. DNA of the CDR3: TGTGCCAGCAGCGCTCGGGCCCTCTCTGGAAACACCATATATTTT.

The J gene is TRBJ1-1, the V gene TRBV30, with unresolved D. CDR1 and CDR2 from the germline V gene are GTSNPN and SVGIG (reference sequence). The length of the CDR3 is 12 residues. Trimming took off 4 bases at V and 2 bases at J, with 8 bases between the two ends. In DNA form, the CDR3 reads TGTGCCTGGACTGGGGATAACACTGAAGCTTTCTTT. This codes for CAWTGDNTEAFF.

The chain couples TRBV7-8 to TRBJ1-5; the D gene is possibly TRBD1 (6 bases). Germline V CDR1 and CDR2: SGHVS, FQNEAQ. The CDR3 extends over 11 amino acids. The V end lost 3 bases, the J end lost 12 bases, and 9 bases lay between the germline ends. The CDR3 region has the DNA TGTGCCAGCAGCTTGGGGGGACACCAGCATTTT. Amino acid sequence: CASSLGGHQHF. The full variable domain, completed using reference TRBV7-8 and TRBJ1-5, is GAGVSQSPRYKVAKRGQDVALRCDPISGHVSLFWYQQALGQGPEFLTYFQNEAQLDKSGLPSDRFFAERPEGSVSTLKIQRTQQEDSAVYLCASSLGGHQHFGDGTRLSIL.

A single count supports this clone. The gene calls are TRBV30 and TRBJ2-5; 7 nucleotides align to TRBD2. Germline lookup yields CDR1 GTSNPN and CDR2 SVGIG (reference sequence). The CDR3 sequence is 16 residues long. V lost 3 bases, J lost 5 bases, and 15 bases stayed unmatched. The DNA for the CDR3 is TGTGCCTGGAGGCGACCCGGGACTACGAGCGCGGAGACCCAGTACTTC. It translates to CAWRRPGTTSAETQYF.